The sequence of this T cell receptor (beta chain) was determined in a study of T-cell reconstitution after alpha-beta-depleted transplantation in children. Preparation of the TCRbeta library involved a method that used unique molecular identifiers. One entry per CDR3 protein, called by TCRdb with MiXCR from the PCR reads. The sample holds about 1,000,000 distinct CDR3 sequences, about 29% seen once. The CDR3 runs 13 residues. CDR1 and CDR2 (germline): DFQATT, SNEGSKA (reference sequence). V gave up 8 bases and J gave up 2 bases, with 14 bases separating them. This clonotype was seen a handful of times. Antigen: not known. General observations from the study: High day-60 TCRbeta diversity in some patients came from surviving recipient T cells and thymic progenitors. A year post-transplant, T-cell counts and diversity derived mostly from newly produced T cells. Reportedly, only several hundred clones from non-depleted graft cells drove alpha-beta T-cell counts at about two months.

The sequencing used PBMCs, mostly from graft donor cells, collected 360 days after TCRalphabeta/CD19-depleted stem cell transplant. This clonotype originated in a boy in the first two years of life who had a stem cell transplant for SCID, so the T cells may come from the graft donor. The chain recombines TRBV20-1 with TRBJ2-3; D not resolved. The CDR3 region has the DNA TGCAGTATAACTTCCGCGGCCACAGATACGCAGTATTTT. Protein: CSITSAATDTQYF.